This T cell receptor beta chain emerged from a study of blood T cell repertoires in COVID-19. Germline V gene lookup returns CDR1 SGHNT and CDR2 YYREEE (reference sequence). The CDR3 spans 19 residues. V trimming: 2 bases; J trimming: 0 bases; junction bases outside the gene matches: 9. Assay used: immunoSEQ multiplex PCR; TCRdb lists only in-frame clones, some missing. The data contain fewer than 300,000 clones, roughly 90% of them singletons. The chain recombines TRBV5-4 with TRBJ2-1, with 12 bases that match TRBD2. The sequenced sample consisted of peripheral blood. This TCR derives from a woman aged 25 to 45 with COVID-19, enrolled during active disease. CDR3 sequence reads: CASSFGASGRAPSYNEQFF. In nucleotides, the CDR3 is TGTGCCAGCAGCTTCGGTGCTAGCGGGAGGGCCCCCTCCTACAATGAGCAGTTCTTC. Supplemented by reference TRBV5-4 and TRBJ2-1, the full variable domain reads ETGVTQSPTHLIKTRGQQVTLRCSSQSGHNTVSWYQQALGQGPQFIFQYYREEENGRGNFPPRFSGLQFPNYSSELNVNALELDDSALYLCASSFGASGRAPSYNEQFFGPGTRLTVL.